This T cell receptor beta chain stems from a study of cytomegalovirus exposure and HLA in healthy donors. Overall study context: A previous analysis identified approximately 110 million unique TCR beta sequences derived from 180 million or so T cells. Findings and caveats of the study: CMV serostatus was the sole immune exposure data available. A missense DCLRE1C variant was associated with V- and J-gene trimming of TCR beta chains in a later analysis, and an independent cohort replicated the association. Productive rates of about 90% or about 30% were seen for most TCR beta V segments in an earlier analysis.

The PCR had 60 Vbeta and 13 Jbeta primers. Method: immunoSEQ multiplex PCR; TCRdb's copy keeps in-frame clones and lacks some. The table records more than 200,000 clones, around 70% of them present only once. CDR3 length: 17 amino acids. Trimming stripped 2 bases from V and 2 bases from J, with 16 bases between. Looked up from germline, CDR1 is LNHDA and CDR2 is SQIVND (reference sequence). Only one count was recorded for this clone. As yet, its antigen is unknown. The sample taken for sequencing was PBMCs. V and J are TRBV19 and TRBJ1-5, with D possibly being TRBD1 (5 bases). The receptor was derived from a middle-aged man in good health and CMV-seropositive. The CDR3: CASSIRARADGNQPQHF. The DNA for the CDR3 is TGTGCCAGTAGTATACGGGCCAGGGCGGACGGCAATCAGCCCCAGCATTTT.